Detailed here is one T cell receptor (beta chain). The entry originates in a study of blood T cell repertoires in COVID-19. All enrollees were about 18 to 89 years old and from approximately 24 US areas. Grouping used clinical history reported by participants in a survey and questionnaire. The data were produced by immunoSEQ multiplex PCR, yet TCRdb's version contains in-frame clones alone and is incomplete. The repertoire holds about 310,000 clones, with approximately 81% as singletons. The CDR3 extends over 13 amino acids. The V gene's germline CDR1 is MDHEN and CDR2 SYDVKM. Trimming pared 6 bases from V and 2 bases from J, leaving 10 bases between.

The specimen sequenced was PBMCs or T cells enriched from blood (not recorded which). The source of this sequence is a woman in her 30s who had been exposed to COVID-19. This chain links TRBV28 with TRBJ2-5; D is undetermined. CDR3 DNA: TGTGCCAGCAGCCTCACATCGCAAGAGACCCAGTACTTC. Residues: CASSLTSQETQYF. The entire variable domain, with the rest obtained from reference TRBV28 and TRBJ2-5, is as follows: DVKVTQSSRYLVKRTGEKVFLECVQDMDHENMFWYRQDPGLGLRLIYFSYDVKMKEKGDIPEGYSVSREKKERFSLILESASTNQTSMYLCASSLTSQETQYFGPGTRLLVL.